This T cell receptor (beta chain) stems from a study of Ad26.COV2.S vaccination and SARS-CoV-2 variants. Whole-study findings and limits: Total T cell responses were possibly underestimated by TCR breadth and depth analyses. Non-spike TCR breadth was similar in vaccine and placebo recipients.

Described treatment: roughly 19 received Ad26.COV2.S at low or high dose, single or two shots; several received placebo; per-sample allocation not given. Specimens were obtained on day 63 following the first vaccine or placebo injection. Expressing Wuhan-strain SARS-CoV-2 spike, an Ad26 vector served as the vaccine. Germline values: CDR1 SGHRS, CDR2 YFSETQ. The CDR3 sequence is 16 residues long. The V gene end was trimmed by 4 bases and the J gene end by 6 bases; junction bases not matched to a gene: 11. Sequencing used immunoSEQ multiplex PCR; TCRdb keeps in-frame clones, though not all of them. Counted here are over 400,000 clones, about 90% occurring once; the ten biggest clones make up roughly 4.3%. Comments on this clone: Its antigen is unidentified.

Sequencing used peripheral blood, obtained in a trial of Ad26.COV2.S vaccine versus placebo. The chain has TRBV5-1 and TRBJ1-4, with 8 positions matching TRBD1. This sequence was found in a person between 18 and 60 years old who received the Ad26.COV2.S COVID-19 vaccine or a placebo. The CDR3 nucleotides read TGCGCCAGCAGCAGGGGAGGGGGACAGGTGGATGAAAAACTGTTTTTT. Its translation: CASSRGGGQVDEKLFF.